These 26 T cell receptor beta chains were sequenced from one sample in a study of T cells in localized non-small cell lung cancer (TCRdb year 2020). Receptor libraries were prepared by the immunoSEQ multiplex PCR assay. Entries here come from immuneACCESS through TCRdb and include only in-frame sequences with V and J called. Some clones fail to appear in such tables; in the studies checked, an unresolved V gene covers under half of the shortfall, and the cause of the remainder is unknown. Present in this sample are some 41,000 clones, roughly nine tenths of which were seen just once. 10% of the sample belongs to the ten largest clones. The sample was PBMCs, taken before any cancer treatment. These TCRs come from a woman aged 40-75 years with stage II lung adenocarcinoma.

The chain uses TRBV6-4 and TRBJ1-4; D is unclear. Per the germline V gene, CDR1 is MRHNA and CDR2 is SNTAGT. Trimming cost V 2 bases and J 8 bases, with 9 bases left between them. The CDR3 consists of 13 residues. CDR3 DNA sequence: TGTGCCAGCAGTGACAGGGCACGCGAAAAACTGTTTTTT. Its protein product is CASSDRAREKLFF.

The genes are TRBV28 and TRBJ2-1, with no clear D. Germline loops: CDR1 MDHEN, CDR2 SYDVKM. V shed 3 bases and J shed 6 bases, with 3 bases lying between them. The CDR3 spans 11 residues. The CDR3 coding sequence is TGTGCCAGCAGTTTTGTCAATGAGCAGTTCTTC. This encodes CASSFVNEQFF.

The rearrangement links TRBV7-3 to TRBJ1-6, with TRBD1 matching over 8 bases. The V gene end was trimmed by 4 bases and the J gene end by 9 bases; junction bases not matched to a gene: 5. CDR1 is SGHTA and CDR2 is FQGTGA in the germline V gene. This CDR3 is built from 14 residues. CDR3: CASSSTGGISPLHF. DNA of the CDR3: TGTGCCAGCAGCTCCACAGGGGGGATTTCACCCCTCCACTTT.

V and J are TRBV16 and TRBJ1-1; 8 bases match TRBD1. Germline lookup yields CDR1 KGHSY and CDR2 FQNENV. With 0 bases clipped from V and 5 bases from J, the junction kept 17 bases outside the gene matches. The length of the CDR3 is 19 residues. CDR3 coding DNA: TGTGCCAGCAGCCAATCCCCCCTCCAGGGGGCGACGGTAGGGACTGAAGCTTTCTTT. Encoded protein: CASSQSPLQGATVGTEAFF.

J is TRBJ1-2 and V is TRBV20-1; D gene unclear. The CDR3 sequence is 11 residues long. Trimming took 3 bases from V and 7 from J, leaving 9 bases between them. Germline CDR1 DFQATT, CDR2 SNEGSKA (reference sequence). The CDR3 DNA follows: TGCAGTGCTAGTATCTCGGGTGGCTACACCTTC. This sequence encodes CSASISGGYTF.

The chain is built from TRBV7-6 and TRBJ1-2; D is perhaps TRBD1 (5 bases). The germline V gene has CDR1 SGHVS and CDR2 FNYEAQ. This CDR3 region has 15 residues. Trimming removed 3 bases at V and 7 bases at J, with 18 bases between. CDR3 in amino acids: CASSFPGTSAGGYTF. In DNA, the CDR3 is TGTGCCAGCAGCTTTCCCGGGACCTCGGCGGGTGGCTACACCTTC.

The V call is TRBV6-1, the J call TRBJ1-4; tentatively, D is TRBD1 (5 bases). The germline gives CDR1 MNHNS, CDR2 SASEGT. V lost 6 bases to trimming and J lost 7 bases, with 18 bases between them. This CDR3 region has 15 residues. The chain's CDR3 is CASRRDGTEGEKLFF. The CDR3 bases are TGTGCCAGCAGGAGGGACGGAACCGAGGGTGAAAAACTGTTTTTT.

The chain joins TRBV27 to TRBJ2-1; D is perhaps TRBD1 or TRBD2 (5 bases each). Germline CDR1 is MNHEY and CDR2 is SMNVEV (reference sequence). Trimming cost V 3 bases and J 9 bases, with 18 bases left between them. The length of the CDR3 is 15 residues. The CDR3 DNA follows: TGTGCCAGCAGTTTGGAGAGCTGGGGGATCGGTGAGCAGTTCTTC. It is translated as CASSLESWGIGEQFF.

This clone has only a few counts. V usage is TRBV28 and J usage is TRBJ2-7; 13 nucleotides line up with TRBD2. CDR3 size: 18 residues. V was pared by 3 bases and J by 6 bases, with 14 bases of the junction left unmatched. CDR1 is MDHEN and CDR2 is SYDVKM in the germline V gene. The DNA for the CDR3 is TGTGCCAGCAGTTTTCCCACTAAAACTAGCGGGAGGGCCCTCGAGCAGTACTTC. Translating it yields CASSFPTKTSGRALEQYF.

The CDR3 coding sequence is TGCGCCAGCAGCCTTACAGGGGGCGATATAGATACGCAGTATTTT. Protein: CASSLTGGDIDTQYF. The V and J genes are TRBV5-1 and TRBJ2-3, with TRBD1 matching over 9 bases. Trimming took 4 bases from V and 5 from J; bases not matched to a gene: 8. CDR3 length: 15 residues. From germline, CDR1 is SGHRS and CDR2 YFSETQ.

V gene TRBV25-1 combines with J gene TRBJ2-5, with D maybe TRBD2 (6 bases). This CDR3 is built from 15 residues. The germline V gene encodes CDR1 MGHDK and CDR2 SYGVNS. V lost 1 base to trimming and J lost 5 bases, with 14 bases between them. The CDR3 sequence is CASSEFGGDGETQYF. In DNA, the CDR3 is TGTGCCAGCAGTGAATTTGGAGGGGACGGGGAGACCCAGTACTTC.

The chain combines TRBV6-5 with TRBJ2-7; 8 bases are shared with TRBD1. Germline CDR1 reads MNHEY; CDR2 reads SVGAGI. The V gene end was trimmed by 0 bases and the J gene end by 5 bases; junction bases not matched to a gene: 6. The CDR3 sequence is 15 residues long. CDR3 nucleotides: TGTGCCAGCAGTTACTCGAGTCAGGGGGCCCACGAGCAGTACTTC. Its translation: CASSYSSQGAHEQYF.

This clone was picked up one time. The chain links TRBV5-1 to TRBJ2-1; 8 bases fit TRBD2. This CDR3 is built from 16 residues. After removal of 0 bases from V and 3 bases from J, the junction contained 5 bases not matched to a gene. The germline V gene has CDR1 SGHRS and CDR2 YFSETQ. For the CDR3, the DNA is TGCGCCAGCAGCTTGGGACTAGCGAGGAACTACAATGAGCAGTTCTTC. It translates to CASSLGLARNYNEQFF.

This clone has a handful of counts. The V call is TRBV9, the J call TRBJ1-1; 7 bases are a match to TRBD1. The CDR3 sequence is 14 residues long. V gave up 3 bases and J gave up 1 base; unmatched junction bases: 3. Germline V lookup: CDR1 SGDLS, CDR2 YYNGEE. The CDR3 is CASSARQGNTEAFF. CDR3 DNA: TGTGCCAGCAGCGCTCGACAGGGGAACACTGAAGCTTTCTTT.

This sequence joins TRBV11-1 and TRBJ1-2; D remains unclear. The CDR3 extends over 14 amino acids. CDR1 SGHAT and CDR2 FQDESV come from the germline V gene (reference sequence). Trimming removed 2 bases from V and 9 bases from J, with 16 bases in between. CDR3 nucleotide sequence: TGTGCCAGCAGCTTAACCGTGTATTCCAAGAGCTACACCTTC. Its translation: CASSLTVYSKSYTF.

The rearrangement joins TRBV5-4 to TRBJ2-7; TRBD2 agrees at 8 bases. Germline CDR1 SGHNT, CDR2 YYREEE (reference sequence). With 2 bases clipped from V and 0 bases from J, the junction kept 4 bases outside the gene matches. This CDR3 spans 15 amino acids. The CDR3 region is CASSFTSGFSYEQYF. The CDR3 DNA is TGTGCCAGCAGCTTTACTAGCGGATTCTCCTACGAGCAGTACTTC.

This sequence joins TRBV19 and TRBJ2-5; maybe TRBD1 (6 bases). The germline V and J ends were trimmed by 5 bases and 4 bases, with 17 bases remaining between them. The CDR3 is made up of 15 amino acids. Per the germline V gene, CDR1 is LNHDA and CDR2 is SQIVND (reference sequence). The CDR3 sequence: CASSSRSQQGETQYF. As DNA, the CDR3 is TGTGCCAGTAGTTCCCGCTCCCAACAGGGAGAGACCCAGTACTTC.

The chain is built from TRBV29-1 and TRBJ1-1, with unresolved D. Per germline, CDR1 SQVTM and CDR2 ANQGSEA. CDR3 length: 12 residues. V shed 5 bases and J shed 2 bases, with 9 bases lying between them. The CDR3 here is CSVRRVNTEAFF. The CDR3 coding sequence is TGCAGCGTTCGAAGAGTTAACACTGAAGCTTTCTTT.

The chain employs TRBV7-8 and TRBJ1-1, with D unclear. V was cut by 1 base and J by 1 base, with 10 bases left in between. Germline-derived CDR1 and CDR2 are SGHVS and FQNEAQ. The CDR3 is 15 amino acids. The chain's CDR3 is CASSLVALGNTEAFF. The CDR3 DNA reads TGTGCCAGCAGCTTAGTCGCCCTCGGGAACACTGAAGCTTTCTTT.

The rearrangement joins TRBV7-9 to TRBJ2-5; D gene ambiguous. CDR3 length: 14 amino acids. From germline, CDR1 is SEHNR and CDR2 FQNEAQ (reference sequence). V gave up 4 bases and J gave up 3 bases, with 12 bases separating them. The CDR3 loop reads CASSWAGNKETQYF. The CDR3 DNA reads as TGTGCCAGCAGCTGGGCCGGTAATAAAGAGACCCAGTACTTC.

This rearrangement joins TRBV4-2 to TRBJ2-3; 13 nucleotides align to TRBD2. CDR3 length: 16 amino acids. Germline-derived CDR1 and CDR2 are LGHNA and YNFKEQ. The junction had 4 bases not matched to a gene; V was cut back by 3 bases and J by 4 bases. CDR3 in amino acids: CASSHRTSGGADTQYF. CDR3 nucleotides: TGTGCCAGCAGCCACCGGACTAGCGGGGGCGCAGATACGCAGTATTTT.

The chain carries TRBV7-6 and TRBJ1-4; tentative D call: TRBD1 (5 bases). This CDR3 has 15 amino acids. V was trimmed by 1 base and J by 5 bases, leaving 11 bases between them. The germline CDR1 and CDR2 sequences are SGHVS and FNYEAQ. The CDR3 region has the DNA TGTGCCAGCAGCTTAGAAAGGGGCCAGAATGAAAAACTGTTTTTT. This gives the protein CASSLERGQNEKLFF.

The chain uses TRBV2 and TRBJ2-5, with 8 bases aligning to TRBD1. The CDR3 loop spans 14 amino acids. The ends lost 1 base at V and 14 bases at J; junction bases unmatched: 12. Germline V gene sequence: CDR1 SNHLY, CDR2 FYNNEI. The CDR3 DNA follows: TGTGCCAGCAGTGAAGATGGGGGGACAGGACATTATTACTTC. This encodes CASSEDGGTGHYYF.

This chain connects TRBV19 to TRBJ1-1; TRBD1 might be the D (5 bases). There are 12 residues in the CDR3. Germline CDR1 LNHDA, CDR2 SQIVND (reference sequence). Trimming cost V 9 bases and J 5 bases, with 13 bases left between them. For the CDR3, the DNA is TGTGCCAGCAAGGGGTGGGGAACTGAAGCTTTCTTT. Its translation is CASKGWGTEAFF.

This chain connects TRBV6-5 to TRBJ1-3; D is unresolved. V dropped 2 bases and J dropped 3 bases, with 11 bases sitting between them. Germline V gene sequence: CDR1 MNHEY, CDR2 SVGAGI. This CDR3 is 15 amino acids long. This CDR3 reads CASSYEGRGGNTIYF. The CDR3 DNA sequence: TGTGCCAGCAGTTACGAGGGTCGAGGTGGAAACACCATATATTTT.

The CDR3 spells CASSLMEGEETQYF. DNA of the CDR3: TGTGCCAGCAGCCTCATGGAGGGGGAAGAGACCCAGTACTTC. The rearrangement uses TRBV7-6 and TRBJ2-5; either TRBD1 or TRBD2 may fit D (6 bases each). The CDR3 sequence is 14 residues long. Between the trimmed V and J ends, which lost 5 bases and 3 bases, there was a span of 13 bases. CDR1 and CDR2 from the germline V gene are SGHVS and FNYEAQ.